The TCR beta chain under discussion was sequenced for a study of T-cell memory formation after mild COVID-19. This clonotype was seen a handful of times. One entry per CDR3 protein results from TCRdb running MiXCR on the 5' RACE reads. The sample lists 120,000 to 150,000 distinct CDR3 sequences, 6% seen once, with about 1.9% in the top ten. Sequenced sample: PBMCs or a T cell subset sorted from them (not recorded which). The sequence derives from an adult woman who had mild COVID-19 (a few samples of this study predate the infection). Cell type and time point are not known.

This CDR3 reads CASRQTPGDSSYEQYF. Here the CDR3 DNA reads TGTGCCAGTAGGCAAACCCCGGGGGACAGCTCCTACGAGCAGTACTTC. This chain links TRBV19 with TRBJ2-7; tentatively, D is TRBD1 (7 bases). The CDR3 length is 16 residues. CDR1 and CDR2 from the germline V gene are LNHDA and SQIVND (reference sequence). V dropped 6 bases and J dropped 0 bases, with 18 bases sitting between them.